These 11 T cell receptor beta chains share one sample of origin, sequenced in a study of T cell responses to AZD1222 COVID-19 vaccine. Produced via immunoSEQ multiplex PCR; TCRdb's table is partial and in-frame only. The sample shows 200,000 or so clones, around 94% of them seen only once. The material sequenced was peripheral blood, taken on day 0 of AZD1222 vaccination. All receptors derive from an adult in good health.

V and J are TRBV5-1 and TRBJ2-7; no reliable D call. Trimming cost V 2 bases and J 6 bases, with 12 bases left between them. The CDR3 runs to 13 residues. Germline CDR1 and CDR2: SGHRS and YFSETQ. CDR3 loop: CASSFLQAPEQYF. The CDR3 DNA sequence: TGCGCCAGCAGCTTTTTGCAAGCGCCCGAGCAGTACTTC.

This clone was seen a single time. This sequence joins TRBV2 and TRBJ2-2; 9 bases align to TRBD2. CDR3 length equals 15 residues. The germline V gene has CDR1 SNHLY and CDR2 FYNNEI. The V and J ends lost 6 bases and 3 bases, in that order; junction bases with no gene match: 5. CDR3 in DNA: TGTGCCAGCAGATTGACTAGCGGCGACACCGGGGAGCTGTTTTTT. This translates into CASRLTSGDTGELFF.

V and J are TRBV11-2 and TRBJ1-2, with D possibly matching TRBD1 (5 bases). Germline-derived CDR1 and CDR2 are SGHAT and FQNNGV. With 5 bases removed from V and 0 bases from J, the gap between germline ends came to 10 bases. This CDR3 is built from 14 residues. For the CDR3, the DNA is TGTGCCAGCAGCCTCGACAGCGCTAACTATGGCTACACCTTC. Residues: CASSLDSANYGYTF.

The rearrangement links TRBV10-3 to TRBJ1-5; 7 bases align to TRBD1. The germline gives CDR1 ENHRY, CDR2 SYGVKD. Unmatched junction bases numbered 5, after V lost 3 bases and J lost 3 bases. This CDR3 comprises 15 residues. CDR3 in DNA: TGTGCCATCAGTGAAGCGGGACAGTACAATCAGCCCCAGCATTTT. Its translation is CAISEAGQYNQPQHF.

The J gene is TRBJ1-4, the V gene TRBV6-6; 7 bases fit TRBD1. The germline gives CDR1 MNHNY, CDR2 SVGAGI (reference sequence). V shed 6 bases and J 4 bases; nucleotides not matched to a gene: 8. CDR3 length: 15 residues. The DNA of the CDR3 is TGTGCCAGCAGGCCCGGACAGGCCTATAATGAAAAACTGTTTTTT. Amino acids: CASRPGQAYNEKLFF.

The gene calls are TRBV2 and TRBJ2-5, with 7 positions matching TRBD2. V lost 4 bases and J lost 2; bases outside the gene matches: 1. Per the germline V gene, CDR1 is SNHLY and CDR2 is FYNNEI. There are 13 residues in the CDR3. CDR3 DNA: TGTGCCAGCAGTGGGGGACTACAAGAGACCCAGTACTTC. Encoded protein: CASSGGLQETQYF. Complete variable domain (other parts from reference TRBV2 and TRBJ2-5): EPEVTQTPSHQVTQMGQEVILRCVPISNHLYFYWYRQILGQKVEFLVSFYNNEISEKSEIFDDQFSVERPDGSNFTLKIRSTKLEDSAMYFCASSGGLQETQYFGPGTRLLVL.

The chain links TRBV5-4 to TRBJ1-6; D is unresolved. Germline CDR1 is SGHNT and CDR2 is YYREEE (reference sequence). V was cut by 6 bases and J by 7 bases, with 11 bases left in between. The CDR3 extends over 13 amino acids. CDR3: CASMQQRNSPLHF. The CDR3 region has the DNA TGTGCCAGCATGCAGCAACGGAATTCACCCCTCCACTTT. Variable domain in full (rest from reference TRBV5-4 and TRBJ1-6): ETGVTQSPTHLIKTRGQQVTLRCSSQSGHNTVSWYQQALGQGPQFIFQYYREEENGRGNFPPRFSGLQFPNYSSELNVNALELDDSALYLCASMQQRNSPLHFGNGTRLTVT.

V gene TRBV19 combines with J gene TRBJ1-5; possibly TRBD1 for D (6 bases). The CDR3 extends over 16 amino acids. Looked up from germline, CDR1 is LNHDA and CDR2 is SQIVND (reference sequence). V lost 3 bases to trimming and J lost 4 bases, with 16 bases between them. CDR3 DNA sequence: TGTGCCAGTAGTATCCTTGGACAGAAAGCGAATCAGCCCCAGCATTTT. It encodes CASSILGQKANQPQHF.

This sequence joins TRBV27 and TRBJ1-4; D not resolved. The V gene's germline CDR1 is MNHEY and CDR2 SMNVEV (reference sequence). The CDR3 consists of 15 residues. The V end was cut by 5 bases, the J end by 8 bases, with 18 bases between. Here the CDR3 reads CASSPGRIEEEKLFF. For the CDR3, the DNA is TGTGCCAGCAGTCCCGGACGTATCGAGGAAGAAAAACTGTTTTTT.

The chain links TRBV9 to TRBJ2-5; 7 positions agree with TRBD2. Germline values: CDR1 SGDLS, CDR2 YYNGEE. Trimming at V came to 0 bases and at J to 4 bases, leaving 6 bases not matched to a gene. The CDR3 totals 15 residues. The CDR3 DNA is TGTGCCAGCAGCGTAGCTAGCGGAGGAGGAGAGACCCAGTACTTC. It specifies CASSVASGGGETQYF.

This chain connects TRBV28 to TRBJ2-3; D is perhaps TRBD1 or TRBD2 (5 bases each). The CDR3 is 14 residues long. Germline V CDR1 and CDR2: MDHEN, SYDVKM. Trimming stripped 5 bases from V and 8 bases from J, with 17 bases between. In DNA form, the CDR3 reads TGTGCCAGCAGTGCGTCGGGACCCTGGGGTACGCAGTATTTT. Amino acid sequence: CASSASGPWGTQYF.